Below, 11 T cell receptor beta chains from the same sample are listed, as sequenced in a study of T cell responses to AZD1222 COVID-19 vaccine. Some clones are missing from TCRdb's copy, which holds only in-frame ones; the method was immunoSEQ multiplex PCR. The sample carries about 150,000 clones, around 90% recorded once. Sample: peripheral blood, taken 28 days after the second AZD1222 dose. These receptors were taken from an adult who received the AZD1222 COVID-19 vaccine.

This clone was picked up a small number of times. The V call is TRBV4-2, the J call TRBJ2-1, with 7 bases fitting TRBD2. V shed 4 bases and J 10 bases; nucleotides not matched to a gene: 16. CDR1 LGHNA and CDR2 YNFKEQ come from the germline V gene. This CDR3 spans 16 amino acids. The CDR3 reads CASSPTPQMEAGEQFF. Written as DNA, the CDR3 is TGTGCCAGCAGCCCGACCCCCCAGATGGAAGCGGGGGAGCAGTTCTTC.

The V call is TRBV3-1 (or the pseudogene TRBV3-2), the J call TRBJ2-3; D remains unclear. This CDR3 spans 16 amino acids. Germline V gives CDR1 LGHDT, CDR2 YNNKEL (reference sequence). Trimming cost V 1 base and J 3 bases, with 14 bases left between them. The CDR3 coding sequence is TGTGCCAGCAGCCAAGTGGGTTACAAACTAACAGATACGCAGTATTTT. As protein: CASSQVGYKLTDTQYF.

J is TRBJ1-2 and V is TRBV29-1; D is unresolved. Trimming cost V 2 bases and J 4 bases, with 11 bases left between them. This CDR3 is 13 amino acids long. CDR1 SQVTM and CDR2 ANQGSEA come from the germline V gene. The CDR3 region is CSVERAPRYGYTF. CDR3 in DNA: TGCAGCGTTGAACGGGCGCCCCGCTATGGCTACACCTTC.

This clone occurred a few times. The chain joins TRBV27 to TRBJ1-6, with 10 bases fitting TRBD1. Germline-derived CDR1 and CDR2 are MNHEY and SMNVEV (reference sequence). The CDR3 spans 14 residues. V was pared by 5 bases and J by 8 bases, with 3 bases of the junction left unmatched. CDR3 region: CASSRDRGDSPLHF. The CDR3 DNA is TGTGCCAGCAGTCGGGACAGGGGTGATTCACCCCTCCACTTT.

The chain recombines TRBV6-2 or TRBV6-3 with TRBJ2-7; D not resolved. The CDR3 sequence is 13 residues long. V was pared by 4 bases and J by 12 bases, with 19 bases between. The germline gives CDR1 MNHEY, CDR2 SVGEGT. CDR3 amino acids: CASSSTTGSIGYF. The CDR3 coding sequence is TGTGCCAGCAGTTCCACTACCGGCTCAATAGGGTACTTC.

As DNA, the CDR3 is TGTGCCAGCAGGGCTGGAAACACCATATATTTT. Amino acids: CASRAGNTIYF. This chain joins TRBV9 and TRBJ1-3, with D uncertain. V was pared by 5 bases and J by 2 bases, with 2 bases between. CDR3 length: 11 residues. CDR1 is SGDLS, CDR2 YYNGEE, per germline.

The CDR3: CASSLQGDQPQHF. As DNA, the CDR3 is TGTGCCAGCAGTTTACAGGGGGATCAGCCCCAGCATTTT. J is TRBJ1-5 and V is TRBV27; 7 bases are a match to TRBD1. Germline assignment: CDR1 MNHEY and CDR2 SMNVEV (reference sequence). The CDR3 consists of 13 residues. With V trimmed by 2 bases and J by 5 bases, 0 bases remained unmatched.

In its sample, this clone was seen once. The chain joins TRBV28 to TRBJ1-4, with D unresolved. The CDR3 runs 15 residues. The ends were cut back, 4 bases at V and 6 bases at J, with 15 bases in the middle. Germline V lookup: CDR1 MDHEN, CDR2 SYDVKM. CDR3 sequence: CASSWPRNGDEKLFF. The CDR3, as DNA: TGTGCCAGCAGTTGGCCACGCAATGGGGATGAAAAACTGTTTTTT.

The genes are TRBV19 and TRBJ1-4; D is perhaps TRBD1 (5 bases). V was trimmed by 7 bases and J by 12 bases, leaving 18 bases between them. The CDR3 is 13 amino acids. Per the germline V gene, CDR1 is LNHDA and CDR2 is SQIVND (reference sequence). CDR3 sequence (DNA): TGTGCCAGTATTGGAGACAGACGCGGCGAACTGTTTTTT. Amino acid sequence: CASIGDRRGELFF.

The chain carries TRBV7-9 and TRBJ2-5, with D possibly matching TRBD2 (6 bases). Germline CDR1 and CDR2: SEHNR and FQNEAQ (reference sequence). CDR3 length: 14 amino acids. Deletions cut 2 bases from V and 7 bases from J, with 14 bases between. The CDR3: CASSLLGVEGTQYF. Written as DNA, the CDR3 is TGTGCCAGCAGCTTACTCGGGGTGGAGGGGACCCAGTACTTC.

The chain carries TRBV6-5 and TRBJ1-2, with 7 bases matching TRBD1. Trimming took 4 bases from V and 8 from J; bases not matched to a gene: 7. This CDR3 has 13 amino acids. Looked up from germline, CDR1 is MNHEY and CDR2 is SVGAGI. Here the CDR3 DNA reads TGTGCCAGCAGTTCAACAGGGGCGGGAGGCTACACCTTC. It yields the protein CASSSTGAGGYTF.